The 24 T cell receptor beta chains given below trace back to one sample, sequenced in a study of beta chain features in type 1 diabetes. The isolated RNA, all of it, was reverse transcribed, so expressed TCRB transcripts were what got sequenced. This table comes from immunoSEQ multiplex PCR, and its TCRdb copy is limited to in-frame clones, with some not included. The sample carries hundreds of thousands of clones, roughly 16% recorded once. The material sequenced was naive CD4+ T cells from blood. Receptors originate from a woman under 30 in good health.

This chain links TRBV29-1 with TRBJ2-1; no firm D call. The CDR3 has 16 residues. V was pared by 2 bases and J by 5 bases, with 19 bases between. CDR1 is SQVTM and CDR2 is ANQGSEA in the germline V gene. The CDR3 nucleotides are TGCAGCGTTGAAAATCGGCTTCGCTCCTTCGACAATGAGCAGTTCTTC. Residues: CSVENRLRSFDNEQFF.

This clone was counted a few times. This chain links TRBV28 with TRBJ2-7; 10 bases are shared with TRBD2. V lost 4 bases and J lost 5; bases outside the gene matches: 8. CDR1 and CDR2 from the germline V gene are MDHEN and SYDVKM. This CDR3 is built from 15 residues. The CDR3 DNA reads TGTGCCAGCAGTTCGCCGGGACTAGCGAGAGACGAGCAGTACTTC. Translated, it gives CASSSPGLARDEQYF. Full variable domain (remainder filled in from reference TRBV28 and TRBJ2-7): DVKVTQSSRYLVKRTGEKVFLECVQDMDHENMFWYRQDPGLGLRLIYFSYDVKMKEKGDIPEGYSVSREKKERFSLILESASTNQTSMYLCASSSPGLARDEQYFGPGTRLTVT.

This clone has only a few counts. The chain links TRBV29-1 to TRBJ1-1; D is unresolved. The V end lost 7 bases, the J end lost 4 bases, and 19 bases lay between the germline ends. Germline CDR1 reads SQVTM; CDR2 reads ANQGSEA. This CDR3 is 14 amino acids long. This CDR3 reads CSAPPLPSGTEAFF. Written as DNA, the CDR3 is TGCAGCGCCCCACCTCTCCCAAGTGGCACTGAAGCTTTCTTT.

This clone was recorded a few times. The rearrangement joins TRBV5-8 to TRBJ1-2; D is perhaps TRBD1 (5 bases). V was pared by 10 bases and J by 3 bases, with 16 bases between. The CDR3 covers 13 residues. The germline V gene encodes CDR1 SGHTS and CDR2 YDEGEE. The CDR3 DNA is TGTGCCGTTAGGGGCGGATACCACTATGGCTACACCTTC. Translating gives CAVRGGYHYGYTF.

This clone came up a few times. The gene calls are TRBV7-2 and TRBJ2-1, with unresolved D. This CDR3 spans 14 amino acids. V lost 5 bases and J 0 bases, leaving 8 bases between the germline ends. CDR1 and CDR2 from the germline V gene are SGHTA and FQGNSA. CDR3 sequence: CASSALVSYNEQFF. The CDR3 DNA reads as TGTGCCAGCAGCGCGCTAGTCTCCTACAATGAGCAGTTCTTC.

The rearrangement uses TRBV2 and TRBJ1-5, with TRBD1 matching 8 bases. Looked up from germline, CDR1 is SNHLY and CDR2 is FYNNEI. V trimming: 4 bases; J trimming: 3 bases; junction bases outside the gene matches: 2. The length of the CDR3 is 14 residues. The chain's CDR3 is CASSGQGFNQPQHF. The CDR3 DNA is TGTGCCAGCAGTGGACAGGGGTTCAATCAGCCCCAGCATTTT.

V is TRBV7-2 and J is TRBJ2-1, with D hard to call. Trimming cost V 2 bases and J 8 bases, with 10 bases left between them. This CDR3 region has 13 residues. Germline values: CDR1 SGHTA, CDR2 FQGNSA. CDR3 loop: CASSLIQWDEQFF. In DNA, the CDR3 is TGTGCCAGCAGCTTAATTCAGTGGGATGAGCAGTTCTTC. Filled out from reference TRBV7-2 and TRBJ2-1, the complete variable domain reads GAGVSQSPSNKVTEKGKDVELRCDPISGHTALYWYRQSLGQGLEFLIYFQGNSAPDKSGLPSDRFSAERTGGSVSTLTIQRTQQEDSAVYLCASSLIQWDEQFFGPGTRLTVL.

This chain joins TRBV6-5 and TRBJ1-2; D unclear. Germline CDR1 MNHEY, CDR2 SVGAGI. Trimming cost V 11 bases and J 4 bases, with 17 bases left between them. This CDR3 contains 13 residues. The CDR3 region has the DNA TGTGCCTCAAAAAGGGCCCCGTCCTATGGCTACACCTTC. It specifies CASKRAPSYGYTF.

There are a few counts of this clone. J is TRBJ2-5 and V is TRBV18; 7 bases align to TRBD1. From germline, CDR1 is KGHSH and CDR2 LQKENI. This CDR3 spans 15 amino acids. The ends lost 3 bases at V and 2 bases at J; junction bases unmatched: 6. The chain's CDR3 is CASSPRARGQETQYF. CDR3 DNA sequence: TGTGCCAGCTCACCCCGTGCCAGGGGGCAAGAGACCCAGTACTTC.

The gene calls are TRBV7-8 and TRBJ1-2, with a tentative D call TRBD1 (5 bases). The ends were cut back, 2 bases at V and 8 bases at J, with 12 bases in the middle. The CDR3 contains 13 residues. Germline CDR1 and CDR2: SGHVS and FQNEAQ. The CDR3 loop is CASSLIAGSGYTF. The CDR3 bases are TGTGCCAGCAGCTTAATCGCAGGGAGCGGCTACACCTTC.

This clone was observed a handful of times. The rearrangement links TRBV27 to TRBJ2-2; possible D gene TRBD1, 6 bases. The CDR3 is 16 amino acids. CDR1 MNHEY and CDR2 SMNVEV come from the germline V gene (reference sequence). Trimming removed 4 bases from V and 4 bases from J, with 16 bases in between. The CDR3 here is CASSSTGNRGTGELFF. CDR3 nucleotides: TGTGCCAGCAGTTCAACAGGGAATAGAGGCACCGGGGAGCTGTTTTTT.

In its sample, this clone was seen a few times. The rearrangement uses TRBV5-1 and TRBJ2-1; D might be TRBD1 (6 bases). V dropped 0 bases and J dropped 9 bases, with 16 bases sitting between them. From germline, CDR1 is SGHRS and CDR2 YFSETQ. The CDR3 contains 15 residues. The CDR3 protein is CASSLVGRGQGEQFF. The CDR3 DNA is TGCGCCAGCAGCTTGGTCGGCAGGGGACAAGGTGAGCAGTTCTTC.

This clone was detected a few times. This rearrangement joins TRBV2 to TRBJ2-1, with 9 bases that match TRBD2. V dropped 2 bases and J dropped 10; count of bases not matched to a gene: 6. This CDR3 comprises 14 residues. The germline gives CDR1 SNHLY, CDR2 FYNNEI. CDR3 in DNA: TGTGCCAGCAGTGAAAGGCGAGGACTAGCGGAGCAGTTCTTC. This translates into CASSERRGLAEQFF. Combining the CDR3 with reference TRBV2 and TRBJ2-1 gives the whole variable domain EPEVTQTPSHQVTQMGQEVILRCVPISNHLYFYWYRQILGQKVEFLVSFYNNEISEKSEIFDDQFSVERPDGSNFTLKIRSTKLEDSAMYFCASSERRGLAEQFFGPGTRLTVL.

In the case of this clone: This sample also contains other DNA sequences that code for the same CDR3. V gene TRBV6-5 combines with J gene TRBJ2-3; D not resolved. CDR3 length: 14 amino acids. Germline V CDR1 and CDR2: MNHEY, SVGAGI. With 0 bases removed from V and 3 bases from J, the gap between germline ends came to 7 bases. Written as DNA, the CDR3 is TGTGCCAGCAGTTACTCGGGCGGAACAGATACGCAGTATTTT. Protein: CASSYSGGTDTQYF.

The chain couples TRBV18 to TRBJ2-1, with no clear D. Germline assignment: CDR1 KGHSH and CDR2 LQKENI. V shed 3 bases and J shed 7 bases, with 7 bases lying between them. The CDR3 is made up of 12 amino acids. The CDR3 DNA is TGTGCCAGCTCACCGGCTTTGAATGAGCAGTTCTTC. As protein: CASSPALNEQFF.

This clone was seen a handful of times. The chain joins TRBV15 to TRBJ2-5, with 10 bases lining up with TRBD1. J lost 6 bases, V lost 0 bases, and 7 bases had no gene match. This CDR3 contains 16 residues. Germline V CDR1 and CDR2: LNHNV, YYDKDF (reference sequence). CDR3 region: CATSRDWGTGDQTQYF. CDR3 DNA: TGTGCCACCAGCAGAGATTGGGGGACAGGGGATCAGACCCAGTACTTC.

This chain links TRBV2 with TRBJ2-3, with D hard to call. This CDR3 comprises 14 residues. Trimming stripped 4 bases from V and 1 base from J, with 9 bases between. CDR1 and CDR2 from the germline V gene are SNHLY and FYNNEI. The CDR3 protein is CASSGRPGTDTQYF. CDR3 coding DNA: TGTGCCAGCAGTGGAAGGCCCGGCACAGATACGCAGTATTTT.

This clone was observed a handful of times. The rearrangement uses TRBV9 and TRBJ2-6; 8 bases fit TRBD1. The ends lost 5 bases at V and 4 bases at J; junction bases unmatched: 5. The CDR3 is 15 residues long. Germline V lookup: CDR1 SGDLS, CDR2 YYNGEE. This CDR3 is CASRRTGSGANVLTF. CDR3 DNA sequence: TGTGCCAGCAGGCGGACAGGGTCCGGGGCCAACGTCCTGACTTTC.

This clone was observed a few times. This rearrangement joins TRBV4-2 to TRBJ1-5; TRBD1 is a possible D gene (5 bases). CDR1 and CDR2 from the germline V gene are LGHNA and YNFKEQ. CDR3 size: 17 residues. Trimming removed 4 bases at V and 0 bases at J, with 16 bases between. The CDR3 loop reads CASSLQAGASSNQPQHF. CDR3 DNA sequence: TGTGCCAGCAGCCTACAGGCTGGAGCTAGTAGCAATCAGCCCCAGCATTTT.

This clone was detected only a few times. The chain recombines TRBV7-2 with TRBJ1-1; D may be TRBD1 (6 bases). CDR1 is SGHTA and CDR2 is FQGNSA in the germline V gene. V was pared by 3 bases and J by 1 base, with 15 bases between. The CDR3 spans 16 residues. The CDR3, as DNA: TGTGCCAGCAGCTTGAAACCGGGACACCCGAACACTGAAGCTTTCTTT. Translating it yields CASSLKPGHPNTEAFF.

The rearrangement joins TRBV7-3 to TRBJ2-5, with a possible D match to TRBD2 (6 bases). Trimming stripped 1 base from V and 2 bases from J, with 14 bases between. The CDR3 length is 16 residues. Germline V gives CDR1 SGHTA, CDR2 FQGTGA. For the CDR3, the DNA is TGTGCCAGCAGCTTAATACCCCGGGACTTGCAAGAGACCCAGTACTTC. The encoded protein is CASSLIPRDLQETQYF.

This chain joins TRBV18 and TRBJ1-2; the D is unclear. With 1 base removed from V and 3 bases from J, the gap between germline ends came to 6 bases. CDR3 length: 13 residues. Germline CDR1 is KGHSH and CDR2 is LQKENI. This chain's CDR3 is CASSPRFDYGYTF. The CDR3 DNA is TGTGCCAGCTCACCACGTTTCGACTATGGCTACACCTTC.

This clone was seen more than once but under ten times. CDR3 DNA: TGCACCAGCAGCCAAGAGAGAGCAGGCGGCCGCTGTCTGTTTTTT. Residues: CTSSQERAGGRCLFF. This chain links TRBV1 with TRBJ2-2. TRBV1 is labeled a pseudogene. The CDR3 loop spans 15 amino acids.

This clone was recorded a few times. The rearrangement links TRBV5-5 to TRBJ2-1, with 10 bases identical to TRBD2. Trimming at V came to 5 bases and at J to 2 bases, leaving 4 bases not matched to a gene. CDR1 is SGHKS, CDR2 YYEKEE, per germline (reference sequence). The length of the CDR3 is 15 residues. The DNA of the CDR3 is TGTGCCAGCAGTACCGGGACTAGCGCCTACAATGAGCAGTTCTTC. It codes for CASSTGTSAYNEQFF.